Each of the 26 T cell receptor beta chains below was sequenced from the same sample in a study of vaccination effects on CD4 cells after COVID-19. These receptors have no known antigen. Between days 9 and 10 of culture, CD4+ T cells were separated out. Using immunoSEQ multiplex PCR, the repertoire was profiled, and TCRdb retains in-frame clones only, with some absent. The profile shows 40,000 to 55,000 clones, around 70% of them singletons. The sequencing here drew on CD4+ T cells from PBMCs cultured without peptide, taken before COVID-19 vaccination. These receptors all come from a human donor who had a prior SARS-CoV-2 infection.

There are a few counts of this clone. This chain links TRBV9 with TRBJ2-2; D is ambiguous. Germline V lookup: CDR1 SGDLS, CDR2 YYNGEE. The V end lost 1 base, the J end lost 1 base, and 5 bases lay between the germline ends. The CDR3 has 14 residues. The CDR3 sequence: CASSVIENTGELFF. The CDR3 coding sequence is TGTGCCAGCAGCGTAATCGAGAACACCGGGGAGCTGTTTTTT.

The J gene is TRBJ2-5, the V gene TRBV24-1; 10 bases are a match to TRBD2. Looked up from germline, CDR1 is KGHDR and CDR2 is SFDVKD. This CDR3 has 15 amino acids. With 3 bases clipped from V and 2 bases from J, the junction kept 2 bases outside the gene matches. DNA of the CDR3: TGTGCCACCAGTGATCAGACTAGCGGGCAAGAGACCCAGTACTTC. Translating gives CATSDQTSGQETQYF.

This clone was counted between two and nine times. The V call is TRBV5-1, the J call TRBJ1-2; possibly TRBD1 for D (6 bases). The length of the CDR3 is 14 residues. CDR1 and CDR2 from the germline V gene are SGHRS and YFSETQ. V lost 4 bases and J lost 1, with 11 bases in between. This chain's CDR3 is CASSPDRLNYGYTF. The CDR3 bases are TGCGCCAGCAGCCCGGACAGACTTAACTATGGCTACACCTTC. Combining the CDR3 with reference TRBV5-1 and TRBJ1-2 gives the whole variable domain KAGVTQTPRYLIKTRGQQVTLSCSPISGHRSVSWYQQTPGQGLQFLFEYFSETQRNKGNFPGRFSGRQFSNSRSEMNVSTLELGDSALYLCASSPDRLNYGYTFGSGTRLTVV.

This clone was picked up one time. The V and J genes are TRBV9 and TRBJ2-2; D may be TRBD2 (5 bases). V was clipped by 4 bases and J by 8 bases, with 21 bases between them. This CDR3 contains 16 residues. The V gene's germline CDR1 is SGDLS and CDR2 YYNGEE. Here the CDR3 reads CASSQRDGVSRGELFF. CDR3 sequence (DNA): TGTGCCAGCAGCCAACGGGATGGTGTTTCCAGGGGGGAGCTGTTTTTT. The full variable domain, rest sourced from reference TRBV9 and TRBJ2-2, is DSGVTQTPKHLITATGQRVTLRCSPRSGDLSVYWYQQSLDQGLQFLIQYYNGEERAKGNILERFSAQQFPDLHSELNLSSLELGDSALYFCASSQRDGVSRGELFFGEGSRLTVL.

The CDR3 nucleotides read TGTGCCAGCAGCCAGAATCCGAGAGCCCAAGAGACCCAGTACTTC. Its translation is CASSQNPRAQETQYF. The genes are TRBV7-6 and TRBJ2-5; unclear D gene. Trimming took off 5 bases at V and 1 base at J, with 14 bases between the two ends. From germline, CDR1 is SGHVS and CDR2 FNYEAQ. The CDR3 runs to 15 residues.

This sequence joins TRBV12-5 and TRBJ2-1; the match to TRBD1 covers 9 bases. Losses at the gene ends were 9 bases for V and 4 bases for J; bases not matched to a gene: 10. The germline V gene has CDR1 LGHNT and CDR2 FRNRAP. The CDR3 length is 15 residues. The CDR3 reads CASGTGTGQYNEQFF. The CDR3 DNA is TGTGCTAGCGGAACCGGGACAGGGCAATACAATGAGCAGTTCTTC.

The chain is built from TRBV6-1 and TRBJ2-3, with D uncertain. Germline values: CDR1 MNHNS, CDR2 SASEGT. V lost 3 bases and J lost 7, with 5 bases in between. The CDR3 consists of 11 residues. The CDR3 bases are TGTGCCAGCAGTGATTTTTATACGCAGTATTTT. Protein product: CASSDFYTQYF.

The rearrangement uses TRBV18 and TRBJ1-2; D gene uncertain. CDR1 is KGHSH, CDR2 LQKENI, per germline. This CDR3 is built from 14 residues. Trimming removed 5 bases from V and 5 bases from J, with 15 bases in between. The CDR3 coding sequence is TGTGCCAGCTCATCGGACCTCCAGTTATATGGCTACACCTTC. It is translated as CASSSDLQLYGYTF.

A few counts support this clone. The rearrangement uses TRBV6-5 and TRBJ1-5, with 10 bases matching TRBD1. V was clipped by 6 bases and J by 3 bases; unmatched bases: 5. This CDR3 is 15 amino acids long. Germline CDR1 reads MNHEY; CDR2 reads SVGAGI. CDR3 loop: CASRVGTGANQPQHF. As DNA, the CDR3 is TGTGCCAGCAGAGTGGGGACAGGGGCCAATCAGCCCCAGCATTTT.

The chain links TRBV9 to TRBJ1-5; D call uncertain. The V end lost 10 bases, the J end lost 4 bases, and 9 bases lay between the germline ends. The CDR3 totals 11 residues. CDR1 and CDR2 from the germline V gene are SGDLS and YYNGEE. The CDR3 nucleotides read TGTGCCTGGAACAAGAATCAGCCCCAGCATTTT. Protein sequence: CAWNKNQPQHF.

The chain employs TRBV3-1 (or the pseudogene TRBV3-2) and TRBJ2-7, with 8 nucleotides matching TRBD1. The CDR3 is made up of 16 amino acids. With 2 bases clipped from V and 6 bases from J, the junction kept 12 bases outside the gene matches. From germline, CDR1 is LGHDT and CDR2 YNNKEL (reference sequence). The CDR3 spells CASSQTYQTGVTEQYF. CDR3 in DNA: TGTGCCAGCAGCCAAACGTACCAGACAGGGGTAACCGAGCAGTACTTC.

CDR3 protein: CASSSQQNTEAFF. The CDR3 DNA sequence: TGTGCCAGCAGCTCCCAACAGAACACTGAAGCTTTCTTT. V gene TRBV7-3 combines with J gene TRBJ1-1; D unresolved. Trimming took off 4 bases at V and 1 base at J, with 7 bases between the two ends. Looked up from germline, CDR1 is SGHTA and CDR2 is FQGTGA. The CDR3 runs to 13 residues.

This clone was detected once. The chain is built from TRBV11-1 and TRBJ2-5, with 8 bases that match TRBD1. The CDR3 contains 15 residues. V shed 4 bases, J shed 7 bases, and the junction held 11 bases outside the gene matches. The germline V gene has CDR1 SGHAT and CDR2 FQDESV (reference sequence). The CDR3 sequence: CASSSPQQGGTTQYF. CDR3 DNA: TGTGCCAGCAGCTCCCCCCAACAGGGGGGAACGACCCAGTACTTC.

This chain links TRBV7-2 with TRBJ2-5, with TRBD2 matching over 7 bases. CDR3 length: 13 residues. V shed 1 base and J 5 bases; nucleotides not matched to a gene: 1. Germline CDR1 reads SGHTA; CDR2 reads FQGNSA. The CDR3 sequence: CASSLGSGETQYF. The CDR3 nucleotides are TGTGCCAGCAGCTTAGGTAGCGGGGAGACCCAGTACTTC.

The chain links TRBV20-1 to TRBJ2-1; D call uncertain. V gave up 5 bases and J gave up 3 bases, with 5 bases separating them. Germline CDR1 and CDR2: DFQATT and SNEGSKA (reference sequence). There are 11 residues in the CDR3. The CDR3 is CSAPYYNEQFF. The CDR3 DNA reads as TGCAGTGCTCCTTACTACAATGAGCAGTTCTTC.

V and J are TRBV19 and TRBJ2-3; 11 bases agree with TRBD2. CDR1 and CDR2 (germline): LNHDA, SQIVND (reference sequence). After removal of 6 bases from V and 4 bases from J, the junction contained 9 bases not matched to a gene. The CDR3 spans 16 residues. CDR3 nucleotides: TGTGCCAGTAGCCGACAGAAACTAGCGGGAGCAGATACGCAGTATTTT. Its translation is CASSRQKLAGADTQYF.

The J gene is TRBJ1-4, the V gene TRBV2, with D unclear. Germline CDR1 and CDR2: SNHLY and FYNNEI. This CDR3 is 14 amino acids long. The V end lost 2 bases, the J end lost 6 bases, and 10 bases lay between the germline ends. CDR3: CASSEFMTDEKLFF. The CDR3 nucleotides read TGTGCCAGCAGTGAATTTATGACGGATGAAAAACTGTTTTTT.

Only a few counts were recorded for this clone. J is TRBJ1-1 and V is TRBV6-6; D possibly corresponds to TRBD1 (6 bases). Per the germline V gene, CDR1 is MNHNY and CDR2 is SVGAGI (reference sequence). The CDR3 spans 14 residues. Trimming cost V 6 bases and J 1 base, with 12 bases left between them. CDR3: CASRWGDTNTEAFF. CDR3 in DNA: TGTGCCAGCAGGTGGGGGGACACGAACACTGAAGCTTTCTTT.

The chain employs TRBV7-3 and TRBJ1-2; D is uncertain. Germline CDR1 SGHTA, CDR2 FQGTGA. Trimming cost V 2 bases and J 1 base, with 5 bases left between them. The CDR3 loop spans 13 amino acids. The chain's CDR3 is CASSLAHNYGYTF. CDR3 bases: TGTGCCAGCAGCTTAGCCCATAACTATGGCTACACCTTC.

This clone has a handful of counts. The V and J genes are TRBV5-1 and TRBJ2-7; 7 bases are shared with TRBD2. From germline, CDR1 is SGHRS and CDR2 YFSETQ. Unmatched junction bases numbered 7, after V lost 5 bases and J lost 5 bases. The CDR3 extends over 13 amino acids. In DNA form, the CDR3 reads TGCGCCAGCAGACCGGGGGGTCAAGACGAGCAGTACTTC. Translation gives CASRPGGQDEQYF.

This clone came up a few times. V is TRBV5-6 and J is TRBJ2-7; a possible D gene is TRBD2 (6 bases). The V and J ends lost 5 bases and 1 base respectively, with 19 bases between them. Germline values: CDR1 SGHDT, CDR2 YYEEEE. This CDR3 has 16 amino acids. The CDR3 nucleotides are TGTGCCAGCAGTGGGGGGACTGGGACGGGATCCTACGAGCAGTACTTC. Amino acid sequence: CASSGGTGTGSYEQYF.

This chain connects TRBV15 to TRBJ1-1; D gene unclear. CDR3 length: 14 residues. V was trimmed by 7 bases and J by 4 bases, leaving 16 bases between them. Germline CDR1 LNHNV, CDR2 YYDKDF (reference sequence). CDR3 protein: CATTNSKGATEAFF. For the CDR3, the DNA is TGTGCCACCACCAATTCCAAGGGTGCCACTGAAGCTTTCTTT. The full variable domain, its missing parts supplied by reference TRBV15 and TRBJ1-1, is DAMVIQNPRYQVTQFGKPVTLSCSQTLNHNVMYWYQQKSSQAPKLLFHYYDKDFNNEADTPDNFQSRRPNTSFCFLDIRSPGLGDTAMYLCATTNSKGATEAFFGQGTRLTVV.

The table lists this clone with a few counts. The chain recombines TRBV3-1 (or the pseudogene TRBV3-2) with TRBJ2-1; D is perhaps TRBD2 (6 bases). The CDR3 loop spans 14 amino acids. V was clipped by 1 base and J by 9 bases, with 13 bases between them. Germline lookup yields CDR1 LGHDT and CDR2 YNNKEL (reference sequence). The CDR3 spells CASSQVGGRTEQFF. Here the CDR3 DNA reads TGTGCCAGCAGCCAAGTCGGAGGGCGTACTGAGCAGTTCTTC.

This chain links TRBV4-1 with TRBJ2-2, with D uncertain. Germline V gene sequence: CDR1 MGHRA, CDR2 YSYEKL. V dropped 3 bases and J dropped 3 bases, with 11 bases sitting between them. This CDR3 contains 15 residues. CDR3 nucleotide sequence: TGCGCCAGCAGCCAGATCTCGGCGTACACCGGGGAGCTGTTTTTT. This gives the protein CASSQISAYTGELFF.

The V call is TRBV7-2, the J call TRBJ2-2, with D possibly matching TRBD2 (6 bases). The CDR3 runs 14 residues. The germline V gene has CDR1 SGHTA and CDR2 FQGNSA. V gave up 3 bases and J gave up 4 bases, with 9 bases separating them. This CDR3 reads CASSLGGTTGELFF. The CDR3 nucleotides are TGTGCCAGCAGCTTGGGCGGGACCACCGGGGAGCTGTTTTTT.

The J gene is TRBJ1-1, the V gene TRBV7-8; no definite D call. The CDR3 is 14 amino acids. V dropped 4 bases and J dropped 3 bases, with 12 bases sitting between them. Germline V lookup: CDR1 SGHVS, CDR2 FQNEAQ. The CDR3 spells CASSSARGYTEAFF. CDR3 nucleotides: TGTGCCAGCAGCTCCGCACGTGGGTACACTGAAGCTTTCTTT.